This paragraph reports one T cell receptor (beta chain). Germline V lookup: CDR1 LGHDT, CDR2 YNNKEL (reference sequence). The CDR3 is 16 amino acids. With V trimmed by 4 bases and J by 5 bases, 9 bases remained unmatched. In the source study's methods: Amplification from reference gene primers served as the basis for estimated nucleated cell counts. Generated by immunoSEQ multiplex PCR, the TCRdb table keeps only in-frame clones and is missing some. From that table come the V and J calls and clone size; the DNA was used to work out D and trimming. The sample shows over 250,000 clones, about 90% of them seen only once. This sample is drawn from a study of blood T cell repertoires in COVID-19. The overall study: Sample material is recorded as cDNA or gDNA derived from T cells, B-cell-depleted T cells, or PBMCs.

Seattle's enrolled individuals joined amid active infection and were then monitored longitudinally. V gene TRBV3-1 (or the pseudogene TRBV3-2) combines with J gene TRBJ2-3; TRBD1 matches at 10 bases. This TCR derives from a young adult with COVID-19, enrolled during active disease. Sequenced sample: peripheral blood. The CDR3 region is CASSRSGQGGKDTQYF. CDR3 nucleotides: TGTGCCAGCAGCCGAAGCGGACAGGGGGGAAAAGATACGCAGTATTTT.